The rows below give T cell receptor beta chains drawn from one sample of a study of control samples from healthy donors and cancer patients. TCRdb keeps only in-frame clones here, not all; method: immunoSEQ multiplex PCR. The sample shows 350,000 to 450,000 clones, about nine tenths of them seen only once. What was sequenced was PBMCs. The receptors were gathered from a man aged 35 to 55 with head and neck cancer. CDR3s include the opening cysteine and the closing phenylalanine or tryptophan. The order of the fields is J gene, V gene, D gene, clone size, CDR3 protein, CDR3 DNA. A D gene is named only where the DNA matches it firmly. Clone size is stated in some rows and not others, as once, few, many or a class when expanded.

TRBJ2-1 | TRBV5-4 | TRBD2 | . | CASRGGVTYNEQFF | TGTGCCAGCAGGGGGGGGGTCACCTACAATGAGCAGTTCTTC
TRBJ1-5 | TRBV23-1 | . | once | CASSQETGETSNQPQHF | TGCGCCAGCAGTCAAGAGACAGGAGAGACTAGCAATCAGCCCCAGCATTTT
TRBJ1-4 | TRBV28 | TRBD1 | . | CASSTQPGQGTNEKLFF | TGTGCCAGCAGTACCCAACCGGGACAGGGTACTAATGAAAAACTGTTTTTT
TRBJ2-1 | TRBV24-1 | TRBD2 | once | CATYDSAGVHEQFF | TGTGCCACCTACGATTCAGCGGGAGTTCATGAGCAGTTCTTC
TRBJ2-5 | TRBV19 | . | . | CASSIAGDQETQYF | TGTGCCAGTAGTATAGCGGGAGATCAGGAGACCCAGTACTTC
TRBJ2-7 | TRBV28 | TRBD1 | . | CASGVGDRAYEQYF | TGTGCCAGTGGGGTCGGGGACAGAGCATACGAGCAGTACTTC
TRBJ2-1 | TRBV5-5 | TRBD2 | . | CASSSGLAGVNEQFF | TGTGCCAGCAGCTCCGGACTAGCGGGGGTCAATGAGCAGTTCTTC
TRBJ1-3 | TRBV27 | . | . | CASSLSGTSGNTIYF | TGTGCCAGCAGTTTGTCAGGAACCTCTGGAAACACCATATATTTT
TRBJ1-3 | TRBV28 | TRBD1 | . | CASSLFSGTENTIYF | TGTGCCAGCAGTTTATTCTCCGGGACAGAAAACACCATATATTTT
TRBJ2-7 | TRBV15 | . | . | CATGLPSSYEQYF | TGTGCCACGGGACTCCCGAGCTCCTACGAGCAGTACTTC
TRBJ1-5 | TRBV27 | . | . | CASSPPGPHQPQHF | TGTGCCAGCAGTCCCCCGGGGCCCCATCAGCCCCAGCATTTT
TRBJ2-6 | TRBV2 | . | . | CASSGTRGSGANVLTF | TGTGCCAGCAGTGGAACCCGAGGGTCTGGGGCCAACGTCCTGACTTTC
TRBJ2-2 | TRBV29-1 | TRBD1 | . | CSVDRDRGSGELFF | TGCAGCGTGGATCGGGACAGGGGGTCGGGGGAGCTGTTTTTT
TRBJ2-1 | TRBV11-1 | . | . | CASSLRLNEQFF | TGTGCCAGCAGCTTAAGACTCAATGAGCAGTTCTTC
TRBJ1-5 | TRBV6-5 | . | . | CASRRQEGKPQHF | TGTGCCAGCAGAAGACAGGAAGGGAAGCCCCAGCATTTT
TRBJ2-1 | TRBV4-1 | TRBD2 | . | CASSQDVAGGYNEQFF | TGCGCCAGTAGCCAAGATGTAGCGGGAGGGTACAATGAGCAGTTCTTC
TRBJ2-7 | TRBV10-3 | TRBD1 | . | CAISGTGSIGGEQYF | TGTGCCATCAGTGGGACAGGGTCGATCGGTGGCGAGCAGTACTTC
TRBJ2-2 | TRBV19 | TRBD1 | . | CASSLRGLLSTGELFF | TGTGCCAGTAGTCTGAGGGGGCTGTTGAGCACCGGGGAGCTGTTTTTT
TRBJ1-6 | TRBV5-4 | . | . | CASSLGLVGDSPLHF | TGTGCCAGCAGCTTGGGACTGGTGGGGGATTCACCCCTCCACTTT
TRBJ2-1 | TRBV29-1 | . | . | CSVEGGLSYNEQFF | TGCAGCGTTGAGGGGGGGCTCTCCTACAATGAGCAGTTCTTC
TRBJ1-5 | TRBV9 | . | . | CASSVGDSNQPQHF | TGTGCCAGCAGCGTAGGGGATAGCAATCAGCCCCAGCATTTT
TRBJ2-7 | TRBV14 | TRBD1 | . | CASSRTGESYEQYF | TGTGCCAGCAGCCGTACAGGGGAATCCTACGAGCAGTACTTC
TRBJ1-2 | TRBV6-1 | TRBD1 | . | CASREGTGDGYTF | TGTGCCAGCAGAGAAGGGACAGGGGATGGCTACACCTTC
TRBJ1-4 | TRBV7-9 | TRBD1 | . | CASSLDGTGDEKLFF | TGTGCCAGCAGCTTAGATGGGACAGGCGACGAAAAACTGTTTTTT
TRBJ2-7 | TRBV7-9 | . | . | CASSDISYEQYF | TGTGCCAGCAGCGACATCTCCTACGAGCAGTACTTC
TRBJ1-1 | TRBV30 | TRBD1 | . | CAWTPGQVNTEAFF | TGTGCCTGGACACCGGGACAGGTGAACACTGAAGCTTTCTTT
TRBJ2-5 | TRBV18 | TRBD1 | . | CASSGGQGQETQYF | TGTGCCAGCTCAGGTGGACAGGGGCAAGAGACCCAGTACTTC